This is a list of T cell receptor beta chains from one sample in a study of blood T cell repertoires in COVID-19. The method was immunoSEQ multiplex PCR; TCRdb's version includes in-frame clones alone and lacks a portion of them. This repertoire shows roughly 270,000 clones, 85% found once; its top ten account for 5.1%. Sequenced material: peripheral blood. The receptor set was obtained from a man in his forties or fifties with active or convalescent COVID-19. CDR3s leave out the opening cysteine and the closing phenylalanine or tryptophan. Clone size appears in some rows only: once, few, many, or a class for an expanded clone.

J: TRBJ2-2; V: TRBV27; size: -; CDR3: ASSLGPGRAGELF
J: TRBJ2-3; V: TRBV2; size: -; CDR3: ATSSGRTDTQY
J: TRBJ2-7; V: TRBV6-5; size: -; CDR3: ASSYSGGPGYEQY
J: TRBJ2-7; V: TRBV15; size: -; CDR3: ATSRERGSSYEQY
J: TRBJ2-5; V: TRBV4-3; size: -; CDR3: ASSQEAGTSGYQETQY
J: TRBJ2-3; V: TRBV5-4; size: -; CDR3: ASSPSSTDTQY
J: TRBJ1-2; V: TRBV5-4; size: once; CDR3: ASSSQGDTYGYT
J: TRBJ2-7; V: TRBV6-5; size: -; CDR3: ASSLSGYEQY
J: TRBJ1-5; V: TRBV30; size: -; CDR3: AWSASGGQPQH
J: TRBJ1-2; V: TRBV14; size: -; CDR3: ASSQVLNYGYT
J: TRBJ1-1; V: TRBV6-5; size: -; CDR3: ASKSGGAWTEAF
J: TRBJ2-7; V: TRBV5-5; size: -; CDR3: ASSPDAGRSYEQY
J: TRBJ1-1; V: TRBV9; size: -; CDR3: ASSDALHEVNTEAF
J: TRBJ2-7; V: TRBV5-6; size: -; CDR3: ASGTSGSHEQY
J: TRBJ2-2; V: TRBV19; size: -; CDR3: ASSSRGGTGELF
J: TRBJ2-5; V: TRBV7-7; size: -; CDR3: ASSLAGQLKETQY
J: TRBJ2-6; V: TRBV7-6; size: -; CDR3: ASSLGTNSGANVLT
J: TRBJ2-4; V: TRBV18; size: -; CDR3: ASSERTVKNIQY
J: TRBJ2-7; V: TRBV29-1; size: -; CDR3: SVAGGAGSSYEQY
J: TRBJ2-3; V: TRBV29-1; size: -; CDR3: SVPAGPSTDTQY
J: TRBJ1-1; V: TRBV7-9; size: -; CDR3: ASSPDPREDRGTRTEAF
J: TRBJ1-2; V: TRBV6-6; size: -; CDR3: ASRTGERNGYT
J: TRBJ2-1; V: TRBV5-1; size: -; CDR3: ASSYEVRRFLDNEQF
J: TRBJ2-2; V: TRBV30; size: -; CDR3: AWSVRGTLYGGELF
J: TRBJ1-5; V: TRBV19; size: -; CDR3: ASLGQGAWQPQH
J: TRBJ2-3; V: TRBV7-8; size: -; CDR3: ASSHTGTSGTDTQY
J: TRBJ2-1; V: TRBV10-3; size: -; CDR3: AISVSGRTGTDYNEQF
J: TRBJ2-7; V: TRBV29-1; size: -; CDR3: SARRGLADYEQY
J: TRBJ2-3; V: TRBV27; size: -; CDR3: ASSFQGTDTQY
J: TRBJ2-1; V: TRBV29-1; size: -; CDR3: SVVSLGGRSPTYNEQF
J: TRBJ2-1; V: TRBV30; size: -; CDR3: AWSPAGVNEQF
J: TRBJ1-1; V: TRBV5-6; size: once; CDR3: ASRWSRGYTEAF
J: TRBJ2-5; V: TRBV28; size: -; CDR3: ASSPGGVQETQY
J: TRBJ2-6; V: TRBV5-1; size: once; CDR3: ASSPTSSGANVLT
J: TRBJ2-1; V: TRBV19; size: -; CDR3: ASSYSSGYNEQF
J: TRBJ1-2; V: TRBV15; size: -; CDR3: ATSREPRSRGPHGYT
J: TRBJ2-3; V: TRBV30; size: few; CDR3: AWSRTGVIRTDTQY
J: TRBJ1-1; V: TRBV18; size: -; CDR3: ASSPDGQGLTEAF
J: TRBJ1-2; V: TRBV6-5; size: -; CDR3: ASSPDRGHYGYT
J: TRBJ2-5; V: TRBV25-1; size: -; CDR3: ASSFEEGAGQETQY
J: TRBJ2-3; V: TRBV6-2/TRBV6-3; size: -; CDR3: ASIPRLGGSADTQY
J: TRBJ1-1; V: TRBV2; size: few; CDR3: ASRGQGPNTEAF
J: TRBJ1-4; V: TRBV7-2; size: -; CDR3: ASSWTKGNEKLF
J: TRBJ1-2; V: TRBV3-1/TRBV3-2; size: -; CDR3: ASGLQGIEGYT
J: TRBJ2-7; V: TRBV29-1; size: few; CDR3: SVEETAYEQY
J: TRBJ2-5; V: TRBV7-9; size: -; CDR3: ASSSIASGQETQY
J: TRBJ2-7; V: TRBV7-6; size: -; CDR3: ASSLATSNYEQY
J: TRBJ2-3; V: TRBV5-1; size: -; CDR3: ASSESPLVGGADTQY
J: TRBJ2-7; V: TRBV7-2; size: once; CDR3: ASNRGGLSGEQY